This TCR beta chain was recovered during a study of CD8 T cells in ankylosing spondylitis (dated by TCRdb to about 2017). Turning to the overall study: T cell receptor beta repertoires were profiled in healthy donors and ankylosing spondylitis patients so that disease-linked TCR variants could be found. Peripheral blood was sampled, and synovial fluid was additionally collected from ankylosing spondylitis patients. The full study cohort was made up of roughly 25 ankylosing spondylitis patients and 95 to 130 healthy donors.

Sequencing took place on an Illumina HiSeq 2500. Quantitative 5'-RACE with molecular barcodes was the method used to prepare the TCR beta libraries. As for the original processing: A new computational method, built on a probabilistic model of VDJ rearrangement, was used to identify disease-linked TCR variants. Starting from the raw public reads, TCRdb applied fastp trimming at Q25, assembled clones with MiXCR and retained in-frame beta chains. When rows share a CDR3 protein, they turn into one entry using the most common DNA and genes. TCRdb, not the original authors, processed these V and J calls. The sample contains 200,000 to 300,000 distinct CDR3 sequences, about 30% of them found a single time. Of the sample, approximately 4% is held by the ten largest clones. Broader findings and caveats from the paper: The disease-linked clones were reported to be significantly enriched in matched synovial fluid samples from ankylosing spondylitis patients. Some motif variants were previously reported in synovial fluid and blood of reactive arthritis patients, suggesting common disease-initiation mechanisms. The disease-linked clones had a CD8+ phenotype and were found at relatively low frequencies in peripheral blood. A TCR beta motif made up of several highly homologous amino acid variants appeared to be characteristic of blood from ankylosing spondylitis patients.

A few counts support this clonotype. Its antigen remains unidentified. Base quality data are lacking; no much larger clone is found one base away. The TCR was taken from a male donor with ankylosing spondylitis or in good health (not recorded which). The sample was blood, either unsorted or a sorted T cell fraction (not recorded which).

The CDR3 protein sequence reads: CASSQVTLSSGNTIYF. The nucleotide sequence reads TGCGCCAGCAGCCAAGTGACGTTGAGCTCTGGAAACACCATATATTTT. The V gene is TRBV4-1 and the J gene is TRBJ1-3; the D gene is not confidently resolved. Trimming costs V 1 base and J 0 bases, and their ends lie 10 bases apart. CDR1 MGHRA and CDR2 YSYEKL are derived from the germline V gene. Including cysteine and phenylalanine, the CDR3 has 16 amino acids. Only the CDR3 region is kept as DNA, spanning 48 bases read in frame from base 1.